This T cell receptor (beta chain) was identified in a study of T-cell memory formation after mild COVID-19. Germline V lookup: CDR1 DFQATT, CDR2 SNEGSKA (reference sequence). The length of the CDR3 is 16 residues. TCRdb reanalysed the 5' RACE reads using MiXCR and keeps one entry per CDR3 protein. The data show around 130,000 distinct CDR3 sequences, with approximately 15% seen just once and approximately 4.7% held by the top ten. Sequenced: PBMCs or a T cell subset sorted from them (not recorded which). The sequence came from a young man who had mild COVID-19 (a few samples of this study predate the infection). Cell type and time point are not known. The chain employs TRBV20-1 and TRBJ1-1; D perhaps matches TRBD1 (6 bases). CDR3 sequence: CSPTIPRWGANTEAFF. The CDR3 region has the DNA TGCAGCCCCACGATCCCGCGATGGGGGGCGAACACTGAAGCTTTCTTT.